The 3 T cell receptor beta chains below come from one sample, sequenced in a study of blood T cells in healthy people across ages. A second PCR of 7 to 11 cycles used a sample-barcoded 5' primer and a J-beta primer mix. One entry per CDR3 protein, called by TCRdb with MiXCR from the 5' RACE reads. The table lists about 1.5 million distinct CDR3 sequences, roughly two fifths of them singletons. Sequenced material: blood. The receptors shown here come from a woman aged 18 to 35 in good health.

The table lists this clonotype with a few counts. V gene TRBV4-3 combines with J gene TRBJ2-2, with 8 bases fitting TRBD2. The trim removed 0 bases at V and 9 bases at J, leaving 6 bases unmatched. This CDR3 region has 15 residues. CDR1 LGHNA and CDR2 YSLEER come from the germline V gene. CDR3 region: CASSQDRTSNRELFF. DNA for the CDR3: TGCGCCAGCAGCCAAGATCGGACTAGCAACCGGGAGCTGTTTTTT.

This clonotype was seen ten or more times. V usage is TRBV7-2 and J usage is TRBJ2-1; tentatively, D is TRBD1 or TRBD2 (6 bases each). This CDR3 contains 11 residues. Per germline, CDR1 SGHTA and CDR2 FQGNSA. V was trimmed by 3 bases and J by 14 bases, leaving 11 bases between them. The DNA for the CDR3 is TGTGCCAGCAGCTTTTCGGGGGCAAAGTTCTTC. Translated, it gives CASSFSGAKFF. The variable domain in full, with the rest retrieved from reference TRBV7-2 and TRBJ2-1, is GAGVSQSPSNKVTEKGKDVELRCDPISGHTALYWYRQSLGQGLEFLIYFQGNSAPDKSGLPSDRFSAERTGGSVSTLTIQRTQQEDSAVYLCASSFSGAKFFGPGTRLTVL.

J is TRBJ1-1 and V is TRBV20-1; D unresolved. V lost 0 bases, J lost 1 base, and 9 bases lay in between. This CDR3 has 14 residues. Germline-derived CDR1 and CDR2 are DFQATT and SNEGSKA (reference sequence). The CDR3 region has the DNA TGCAGTGCTAGAGATCAAGGAAGGAACACTGAAGCTTTCTTT. Amino acids: CSARDQGRNTEAFF.